These 25 T cell receptor beta chains came from one sample sequenced in a study of blood T cell repertoires in COVID-19 (dated by TCRdb to the early 2020s). Libraries came from the immunoSEQ multiplex PCR assay. The clones in this table, taken by TCRdb from immuneACCESS, are in-frame only. Not every clone is retained; where verified, under half of the shortfall comes from an unresolved V gene, and the cause of the rest is unknown. For this sample there are tens of thousands of clones; approximately 80% appear just once. Under 3% of the sample is held by the ten biggest clonotypes. The sequenced sample consisted of peripheral blood. The receptors stem from a man in his 70s with COVID-19, enrolled during active disease.

J is TRBJ2-2 and V is TRBV28; possibly TRBD2 for D (6 bases). Germline CDR1 MDHEN, CDR2 SYDVKM. The ends were cut back, 6 bases at V and 0 bases at J, with 17 bases in the middle. This CDR3 has 17 residues. CDR3 in amino acids: CASRGSGSFANTGELFF. The CDR3 DNA sequence: TGTGCCAGCAGGGGGAGCGGGTCGTTCGCGAACACCGGGGAGCTGTTTTTT.

This clone was seen more than once but under ten times. The CDR3 reads CASSVLAGVYNEQFF. CDR3 bases: TGTGCCAGCAGTGTCCTAGCGGGAGTTTACAATGAGCAGTTCTTC. The V and J genes are TRBV27 and TRBJ2-1; 10 bases are a match to TRBD2. Germline V gene lookup returns CDR1 MNHEY and CDR2 SMNVEV (reference sequence). The CDR3 is made up of 15 amino acids. The J segment lost 4 bases and the V segment lost 5 bases, leaving 5 bases of the junction unmatched.

This chain uses TRBV2 with TRBJ1-4; TRBD1 aligns across 10 bases. The CDR3 spans 14 residues. V shed 7 bases, J shed 6 bases, and the junction held 5 bases outside the gene matches. The V gene's germline CDR1 is SNHLY and CDR2 FYNNEI. CDR3 amino acids: CASITGTGDEKLFF. The CDR3 bases are TGTGCCAGCATTACCGGGACAGGGGATGAAAAACTGTTTTTT.

The chain couples TRBV30 to TRBJ1-3; D not resolved. The length of the CDR3 is 13 residues. Germline V lookup: CDR1 GTSNPN, CDR2 SVGIG (reference sequence). V lost 1 base and J 0 bases, leaving 4 bases between the germline ends. The CDR3 DNA sequence: TGTGCCTGGAGTGGAGACTCTGGAAACACCATATATTTT. As protein: CAWSGDSGNTIYF.

V usage is TRBV7-2 and J usage is TRBJ2-1; 9 bases map to TRBD2. CDR1 SGHTA and CDR2 FQGNSA come from the germline V gene. V shed 1 base, J shed 9 bases, and the junction held 4 bases outside the gene matches. There are 14 residues in the CDR3. The CDR3 DNA follows: TGTGCCAGCAGCTTAGGGCTAGCGGGATTTGAGCAGTTCTTC. Its translation is CASSLGLAGFEQFF.

The chain couples TRBV2 to TRBJ1-3; no clear D. Germline V gene sequence: CDR1 SNHLY, CDR2 FYNNEI. The CDR3 has 14 residues. V was cut by 4 bases and J by 0 bases, with 7 bases left in between. CDR3 sequence: CASSGLTSGNTIYF. In DNA form, the CDR3 reads TGTGCCAGCAGTGGACTTACCTCTGGAAACACCATATATTTT. Full variable domain (missing parts from reference TRBV2 and TRBJ1-3): EPEVTQTPSHQVTQMGQEVILRCVPISNHLYFYWYRQILGQKVEFLVSFYNNEISEKSEIFDDQFSVERPDGSNFTLKIRSTKLEDSAMYFCASSGLTSGNTIYFGEGSWLTVV.

This chain uses TRBV5-8 with TRBJ2-2; D gene uncertain. The CDR3 runs to 16 residues. CDR1 SGHTS and CDR2 YDEGEE come from the germline V gene. Between the trimmed V and J ends, which lost 0 bases and 4 bases, there was a span of 13 bases. CDR3 DNA sequence: TGTGCCAGCAGCTTGGCCGCGATGCTTGGCACCGGGGAGCTGTTTTTT. As protein: CASSLAAMLGTGELFF.

The rearrangement joins TRBV10-3 to TRBJ1-6; possible D gene TRBD1, 5 bases. The CDR3 is made up of 13 amino acids. CDR1 is ENHRY and CDR2 is SYGVKD in the germline V gene. Trimming cost V 7 bases and J 5 bases, with 9 bases left between them. The chain's CDR3 is CAIKGRDNSPLHF. For the CDR3, the DNA is TGTGCCATCAAGGGCAGGGATAATTCACCCCTCCACTTT.

This sequence joins TRBV18 and TRBJ2-3; D is perhaps TRBD1 (6 bases). The CDR3 sequence is 15 residues long. CDR1 and CDR2 from the germline V gene are KGHSH and LQKENI. V was trimmed by 5 bases and J by 1 base, leaving 13 bases between them. This chain's CDR3 is CASSAQGDRTDTQYF. CDR3 sequence (DNA): TGTGCCAGCTCAGCACAGGGAGACCGCACAGATACGCAGTATTTT.

V is TRBV6-1 and J is TRBJ2-3, with D unclear. There are 13 residues in the CDR3. Per the germline V gene, CDR1 is MNHNS and CDR2 is SASEGT. V was clipped by 0 bases and J by 8 bases, with 9 bases between them. The DNA of the CDR3 is TGTGCCAGCAGTGAAGCTGGGCCGGCTACGCAGTATTTT. Protein: CASSEAGPATQYF.

The chain recombines TRBV19 with TRBJ2-1, with a possible D match to TRBD2 (5 bases). Germline values: CDR1 LNHDA, CDR2 SQIVND (reference sequence). This CDR3 has 13 amino acids. The ends were cut back, 5 bases at V and 10 bases at J, with 15 bases in the middle. The CDR3 spells CASSPTAADEQFF. DNA for the CDR3: TGTGCCAGTAGTCCTACGGCAGCGGACGAGCAGTTCTTC.

This clone has just a few counts. V is TRBV5-1 and J is TRBJ2-7; 9 bases match TRBD2. The CDR3 has 16 amino acids. From germline, CDR1 is SGHRS and CDR2 YFSETQ. Germline trimming cut 2 bases from V and 1 base from J; bases unmatched to any gene: 7. The CDR3 coding sequence is TGCGCCAGCAGCTTAAATAGCGGGAGTGCGTCCTACGAGCAGTACTTC. Its translation is CASSLNSGSASYEQYF.

This clone is labeled as medium-sized (0.01 to 0.1%). The CDR3 loop is CASSLFNPTQGGYTF. CDR3 bases: TGTGCCAGCAGCTTATTTAATCCGACCCAGGGGGGCTACACCTTC. The chain recombines TRBV7-2 with TRBJ1-2; D is possibly TRBD1 (6 bases). CDR1 and CDR2 (germline): SGHTA, FQGNSA. V lost 2 bases, J lost 8 bases, and 18 bases lay in between. The CDR3 totals 15 residues. Full variable domain (outside the CDR3, taken from reference TRBV7-2 and TRBJ1-2): GAGVSQSPSNKVTEKGKDVELRCDPISGHTALYWYRQSLGQGLEFLIYFQGNSAPDKSGLPSDRFSAERTGGSVSTLTIQRTQQEDSAVYLCASSLFNPTQGGYTFGSGTRLTVV.

This clone was picked up many times. The chain has TRBV7-2 and TRBJ2-3, with 12 bases matching TRBD2. Germline V CDR1 and CDR2: SGHTA, FQGNSA. This CDR3 region has 16 residues. The junction had 3 bases not matched to a gene; V was cut back by 0 bases and J by 5 bases. In DNA form, the CDR3 reads TGTGCCAGCAGCTTAGCGGGGGGACTAGCGGGAGATACGCAGTATTTT. Encoded protein: CASSLAGGLAGDTQYF.

The rearrangement joins TRBV6-1 to TRBJ1-1, with TRBD1 identical over 9 bases. Unmatched junction bases numbered 7, after V lost 3 bases and J lost 5 bases. The CDR3 length is 15 residues. Germline CDR1 and CDR2: MNHNS and SASEGT. CDR3 nucleotides: TGTGCCAGCAGTGACCAGGGACAGGGTGAAACTGAAGCTTTCTTT. Translated, it gives CASSDQGQGETEAFF.

The V and J genes are TRBV30 and TRBJ2-5; 7 bases line up with TRBD2. This CDR3 is built from 14 residues. In germline, CDR1 is GTSNPN, CDR2 SVGIG (reference sequence). J gave up 1 base and V 2 bases, and 4 bases lay outside the gene matches. The CDR3 sequence is CAWSPGTTQETQYF. CDR3 DNA: TGTGCCTGGAGTCCCGGGACTACCCAAGAGACCCAGTACTTC.

This chain links TRBV30 with TRBJ1-3; no clear D gene. The CDR3 totals 12 residues. Looked up from germline, CDR1 is GTSNPN and CDR2 is SVGIG (reference sequence). The V gene lost 0 bases and the J gene lost 3 bases, with 3 bases spanning the gap. This CDR3 reads CAWSVLGNTIYF. The CDR3 nucleotides read TGTGCCTGGAGTGTACTTGGAAACACCATATATTTT.

This clone was detected only once. V and J are TRBV28 and TRBJ1-2; TRBD1 matches at 9 bases. In germline, CDR1 is MDHEN, CDR2 SYDVKM. V was clipped by 5 bases and J by 3 bases; unmatched bases: 7. The CDR3 runs to 15 residues. The CDR3 protein is CASSTTGQGYYGYTF. CDR3 coding DNA: TGTGCCAGCAGTACTACGGGACAGGGTTACTATGGCTACACCTTC.

The chain recombines TRBV30 with TRBJ1-5, with D possibly being TRBD1 (6 bases). With 2 bases removed from V and 6 bases from J, the gap between germline ends came to 17 bases. The V gene's germline CDR1 is GTSNPN and CDR2 SVGIG (reference sequence). The CDR3 totals 15 residues. Here the CDR3 DNA reads TGTGCCTGGAGTAAATCCGGGACAAACAGTCAGCCCCAGCATTTT. Its protein product is CAWSKSGTNSQPQHF.

The chain has TRBV11-3 and TRBJ2-2, with a possible D match to TRBD2 (5 bases). Germline V gene data show CDR1 as SGHNT and CDR2 as YENEEA. Trimming pared 6 bases from V and 4 bases from J, leaving 9 bases between. The CDR3 length is 13 residues. The CDR3: CASRGGGTGELFF. DNA of the CDR3: TGTGCCAGCAGAGGAGGCGGCACCGGGGAGCTGTTTTTT.

The sample holds a few counts of this clone. This chain links TRBV10-3 with TRBJ1-3; D gene uncertain. Trimming left V 3 bases short and J 0 bases short, with 9 bases between. Germline CDR1 and CDR2: ENHRY and SYGVKD. This CDR3 has 15 residues. CDR3 region: CAISDLGSSGNTIYF. CDR3 in DNA: TGTGCCATCAGTGATTTAGGGAGCTCTGGAAACACCATATATTTT.

CDR3 residues: CASSFSSTGYFSNQPQHF. The DNA for the CDR3 is TGTGCCAGCAGCTTCTCATCGACCGGGTACTTTAGCAATCAGCCCCAGCATTTT. The chain employs TRBV7-9 and TRBJ1-5; the D is unclear. Germline CDR1 is SEHNR and CDR2 is FQNEAQ (reference sequence). This CDR3 region has 18 residues. V gave up 3 bases and J gave up 0 bases, with 18 bases separating them.

This clone appeared many times. The chain joins TRBV6-5 to TRBJ2-7, with 9 bases identical to TRBD2. Germline loops: CDR1 MNHEY, CDR2 SVGAGI. J gave up 2 bases and V 2 bases, and 7 bases lay outside the gene matches. The CDR3 contains 16 residues. The CDR3 sequence is CASSYGISGRPYEQYF. The CDR3 DNA follows: TGTGCCAGCAGTTACGGTATTAGCGGGAGACCCTACGAGCAGTACTTC.

The rearrangement joins TRBV3-1 (or the pseudogene TRBV3-2) to TRBJ2-3; 13 nucleotides line up with TRBD2. This CDR3 comprises 16 residues. The V gene end was trimmed by 4 bases and the J gene end by 6 bases; junction bases not matched to a gene: 7. Germline assignment: CDR1 LGHDT and CDR2 YNNKEL (reference sequence). The CDR3 loop is CASSLGLAGVQDTQYF. DNA of the CDR3: TGTGCCAGCAGCCTCGGACTAGCGGGAGTACAGGATACGCAGTATTTT.

This sequence joins TRBV30 and TRBJ1-5; TRBD1 might be the D (6 bases). Germline V gives CDR1 GTSNPN, CDR2 SVGIG (reference sequence). Trimming shortened V by 2 bases and J by 6 bases, and 14 bases separated the two germline ends. The CDR3 consists of 14 residues. CDR3 sequence reads: CAWSPQGSGQPQHF. The CDR3 DNA follows: TGTGCCTGGAGTCCACAGGGCTCAGGTCAGCCCCAGCATTTT.